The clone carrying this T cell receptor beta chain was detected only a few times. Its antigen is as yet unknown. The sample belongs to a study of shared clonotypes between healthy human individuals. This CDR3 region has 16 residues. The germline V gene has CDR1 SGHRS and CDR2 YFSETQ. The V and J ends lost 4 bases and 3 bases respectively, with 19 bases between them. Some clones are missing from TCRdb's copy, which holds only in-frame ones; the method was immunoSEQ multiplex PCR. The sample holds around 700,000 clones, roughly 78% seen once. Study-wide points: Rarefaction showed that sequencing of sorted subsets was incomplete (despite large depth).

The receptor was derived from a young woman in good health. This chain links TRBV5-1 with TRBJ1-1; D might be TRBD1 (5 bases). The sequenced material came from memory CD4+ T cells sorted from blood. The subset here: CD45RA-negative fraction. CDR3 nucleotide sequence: TGCGCCAGCAGCAAGGGGACCCTTGGATTGGACACTGAAGCTTTCTTT. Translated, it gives CASSKGTLGLDTEAFF.